This record looks at one T cell receptor (beta chain) sequence and its context. The antigen is not known. The data are from a study of cytotoxic CD8 clonotypes in ibrutinib-treated CLL. Libraries were prepared by immunoSEQ multiplex PCR; TCRdb keeps only in-frame clonotypes and omits some of them. The sample contains about 49,000 clones, around 70% of which appear only once. Genomic DNA in an amount of approximately 2.2 micrograms was extracted from cryopreserved PBMCs and used for the preparation of TCR beta libraries. The study's findings and limits: Rising at ibrutinib response, clonality subsequently fell back toward baseline at progression. Baseline clonality, higher than in age-matched healthy donors, tracked circulating CD8+ T-cell counts. Treatment saw public clonotypes, which were uncommon, either contract or stay stable.

In germline, CDR1 is LNHNV, CDR2 YYDKDF (reference sequence). Trimming took 4 bases from V and 8 from J, leaving 14 bases between them. The CDR3 is 13 amino acids. This receptor was taken from a human donor with chronic lymphocytic leukemia. The V and J genes are TRBV15 and TRBJ1-2; maybe TRBD1 (5 bases). The sequences come from PBMCs, collected after 12 months of ibrutinib treatment. The CDR3 is CATSTWGVDGYTF. CDR3 DNA sequence: TGTGCCACCAGCACCTGGGGGGTGGACGGCTACACCTTC.